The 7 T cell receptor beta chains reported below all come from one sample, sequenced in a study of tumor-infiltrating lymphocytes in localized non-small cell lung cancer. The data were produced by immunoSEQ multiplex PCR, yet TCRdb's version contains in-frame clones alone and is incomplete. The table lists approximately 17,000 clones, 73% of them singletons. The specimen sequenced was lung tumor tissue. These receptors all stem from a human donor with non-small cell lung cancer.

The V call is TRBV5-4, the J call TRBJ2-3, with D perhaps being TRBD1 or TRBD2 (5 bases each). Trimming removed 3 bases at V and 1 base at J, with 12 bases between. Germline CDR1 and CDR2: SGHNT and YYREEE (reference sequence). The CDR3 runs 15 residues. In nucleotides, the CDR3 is TGTGCCAGCAGCTCCCGGGACGTTCGCACAGATACGCAGTATTTT. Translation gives CASSSRDVRTDTQYF.

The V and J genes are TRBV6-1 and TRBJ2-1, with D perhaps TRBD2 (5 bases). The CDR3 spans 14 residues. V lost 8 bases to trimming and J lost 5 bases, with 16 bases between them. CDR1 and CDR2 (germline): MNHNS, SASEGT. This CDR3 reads CASLWSGPNNEQFF. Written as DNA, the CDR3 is TGTGCCAGCCTCTGGAGCGGACCGAACAATGAGCAGTTCTTC.

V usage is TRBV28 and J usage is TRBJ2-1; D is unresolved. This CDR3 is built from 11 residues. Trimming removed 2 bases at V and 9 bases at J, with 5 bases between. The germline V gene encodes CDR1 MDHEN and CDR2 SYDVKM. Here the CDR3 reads CASSLTIEQFF. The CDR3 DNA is TGTGCCAGCAGTTTAACGATTGAGCAGTTCTTC.

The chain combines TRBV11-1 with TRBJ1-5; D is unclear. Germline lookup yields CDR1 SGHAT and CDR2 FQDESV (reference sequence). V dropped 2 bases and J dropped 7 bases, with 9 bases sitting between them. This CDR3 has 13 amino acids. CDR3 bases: TGTGCCAGCAGCTTAACCCTCGAACAGCCCCAGCATTTT. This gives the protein CASSLTLEQPQHF.

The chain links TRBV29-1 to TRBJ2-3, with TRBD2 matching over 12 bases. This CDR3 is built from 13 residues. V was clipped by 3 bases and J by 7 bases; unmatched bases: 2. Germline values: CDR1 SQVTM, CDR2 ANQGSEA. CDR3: CSVEGLAGYTQYF. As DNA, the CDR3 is TGCAGCGTTGAGGGACTAGCGGGCTATACGCAGTATTTT.

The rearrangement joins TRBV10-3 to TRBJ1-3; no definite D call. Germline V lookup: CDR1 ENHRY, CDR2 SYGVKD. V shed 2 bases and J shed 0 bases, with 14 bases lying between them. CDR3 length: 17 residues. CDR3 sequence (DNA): TGTGCCATCAGTGAGGCAAAGACGGCTCTCTCTGGAAACACCATATATTTT. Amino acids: CAISEAKTALSGNTIYF.

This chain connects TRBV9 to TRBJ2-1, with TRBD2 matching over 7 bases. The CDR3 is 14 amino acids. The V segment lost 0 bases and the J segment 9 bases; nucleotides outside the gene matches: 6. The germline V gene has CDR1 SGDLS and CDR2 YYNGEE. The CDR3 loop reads CASSVEGGGGEQFF. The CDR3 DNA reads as TGTGCCAGCAGCGTAGAGGGCGGGGGAGGTGAGCAGTTCTTC.